The 17 T cell receptor beta chains in this list originate from one sample, sequenced in a study of blood T cell repertoires in COVID-19. Sequencing used immunoSEQ multiplex PCR; TCRdb keeps in-frame clones, though not all of them. Among about 70,000 clones listed, more than 65% were seen once. Source material: peripheral blood. All receptors derive from a woman in her 70s with acute or convalescent COVID-19.

The chain uses TRBV19 and TRBJ2-3, with TRBD1 matching 7 bases. The CDR3 is made up of 13 amino acids. Trimming at V came to 10 bases and at J to 3 bases, leaving 7 bases not matched to a gene. Looked up from germline, CDR1 is LNHDA and CDR2 is SQIVND (reference sequence). CDR3 in DNA: TGTGCCACTTCGACAGGGTTAACAGATACGCAGTATTTT. Its translation: CATSTGLTDTQYF.

The gene calls are TRBV7-9 and TRBJ2-3; TRBD1 matches at 7 bases. V shed 1 base, J shed 4 bases, and the junction held 8 bases outside the gene matches. Germline assignment: CDR1 SEHNR and CDR2 FQNEAQ (reference sequence). The CDR3 covers 16 residues. The CDR3 protein is CASSLEAGGASDTQYF. CDR3 bases: TGTGCCAGCAGCTTAGAGGCAGGGGGTGCTTCAGATACGCAGTATTTT.

This clone was seen many times. The V gene is TRBV4-3, the J gene TRBJ2-1, with no clear D. CDR3 size: 14 residues. The V gene's germline CDR1 is LGHNA and CDR2 YSLEER. V lost 1 base and J lost 7, with 11 bases in between. The CDR3 DNA follows: TGCGCCAGCAGCCAAGGCGATTCTAGGAATGAGCAGTTCTTC. Protein: CASSQGDSRNEQFF.

The rearrangement uses TRBV5-6 and TRBJ2-7; the D gene is possibly TRBD2 (5 bases). Looked up from germline, CDR1 is SGHDT and CDR2 is YYEEEE. V gave up 4 bases and J gave up 2 bases, with 16 bases separating them. The CDR3 contains 15 residues. The CDR3 region is CASSPSGYGTYEQYF. The CDR3 DNA is TGTGCCAGCAGCCCATCGGGGTATGGGACCTACGAGCAGTACTTC.

CDR3 region: CASSQRTVEETQYF. In DNA, the CDR3 is TGTGCCAGCAGCCAACGGACAGTAGAAGAGACCCAGTACTTC. This chain connects TRBV3-1 (or the pseudogene TRBV3-2) to TRBJ2-5, with D possibly matching TRBD1 (6 bases). Per the germline V gene, CDR1 is LGHDT and CDR2 is YNNKEL (reference sequence). The CDR3 has 14 residues. V lost 2 bases and J lost 3, with 10 bases in between.

V gene TRBV6-1 combines with J gene TRBJ2-7, with 9 nucleotides matching TRBD2. With 2 bases clipped from V and 5 bases from J, the junction kept 7 bases outside the gene matches. The germline gives CDR1 MNHNS, CDR2 SASEGT. The CDR3 length is 15 residues. The CDR3 region is CASSESGGRADEQYF. In DNA form, the CDR3 reads TGTGCCAGCAGTGAATCAGGCGGGAGGGCCGACGAGCAGTACTTC.

The genes are TRBV7-8 and TRBJ2-7; maybe TRBD1 (6 bases). CDR1 and CDR2 (germline): SGHVS, FQNEAQ. The V end lost 3 bases, the J end lost 6 bases, and 12 bases lay between the germline ends. The CDR3 is 13 amino acids. This CDR3 reads CASSFPGAVEQYF. In nucleotides, the CDR3 is TGTGCCAGCAGCTTCCCAGGGGCAGTCGAGCAGTACTTC.

This chain links TRBV14 with TRBJ2-4; a possible D gene is TRBD1 (5 bases). Germline V gene data show CDR1 as SGHDN and CDR2 as FVKESK. The V and J ends lost 2 bases and 16 bases respectively, with 9 bases between them. There are 10 residues in the CDR3. The CDR3 nucleotides are TGTGCCAGCAGCCAATACCGGACATACTTC. It translates to CASSQYRTYF.

The chain links TRBV28 to TRBJ2-1; TRBD2 matches 10 bases. The CDR3 loop spans 15 amino acids. Germline assignment: CDR1 MDHEN and CDR2 SYDVKM. The V and J ends lost 6 bases and 2 bases, in that order; junction bases with no gene match: 4. CDR3 residues: CASRESGRAYNEQFF. In nucleotides, the CDR3 is TGTGCCAGCAGAGAAAGCGGGAGGGCCTACAATGAGCAGTTCTTC. Supplemented by reference TRBV28 and TRBJ2-1, the full variable domain reads DVKVTQSSRYLVKRTGEKVFLECVQDMDHENMFWYRQDPGLGLRLIYFSYDVKMKEKGDIPEGYSVSREKKERFSLILESASTNQTSMYLCASRESGRAYNEQFFGPGTRLTVL.

The genes are TRBV2 and TRBJ2-2, with TRBD1 identical over 8 bases. Trimming took 10 bases from V and 3 from J; bases not matched to a gene: 7. The V gene's germline CDR1 is SNHLY and CDR2 FYNNEI. The CDR3 runs to 14 residues. CDR3 residues: CATSTGADTGELFF. Here the CDR3 DNA reads TGTGCCACCTCGACAGGGGCCGACACCGGGGAGCTGTTTTTT.

This rearrangement joins TRBV19 to TRBJ2-3; the match to TRBD1 covers 11 bases. The V gene's germline CDR1 is LNHDA and CDR2 SQIVND (reference sequence). The CDR3 runs 15 residues. The trim removed 5 bases at V and 0 bases at J, leaving 1 base unmatched. CDR3 protein: CASSGTGGSTDTQYF. DNA for the CDR3: TGTGCCAGTAGTGGGACAGGGGGGAGCACAGATACGCAGTATTTT.

This clone appeared many times. The chain joins TRBV30 to TRBJ2-7; perhaps TRBD1 as D (5 bases). V lost 2 bases, J lost 3 bases, and 11 bases lay in between. The CDR3 has 13 amino acids. Germline values: CDR1 GTSNPN, CDR2 SVGIG (reference sequence). This CDR3 reads CAWSRGGDYEQYF. CDR3 bases: TGTGCCTGGAGTAGGGGTGGGGACTACGAGCAGTACTTC.

The chain recombines TRBV7-9 with TRBJ1-1; 7 bases map to TRBD1. Trimming removed 7 bases from V and 1 base from J; junction bases left unmatched: 9. Germline V gene lookup returns CDR1 SEHNR and CDR2 FQNEAQ (reference sequence). The CDR3 runs 15 residues. The CDR3 sequence is CASNNRGQTNTEAFF. The DNA for the CDR3 is TGTGCCAGCAACAACCGGGGACAGACGAACACTGAAGCTTTCTTT.

This chain joins TRBV9 and TRBJ2-3, with TRBD1 matching 10 bases. CDR3 length equals 17 residues. CDR1 SGDLS and CDR2 YYNGEE come from the germline V gene. V lost 4 bases to trimming and J lost 1 base; unmatched junction nucleotides: 9. In DNA form, the CDR3 reads TGTGCCAGCAGCTCCCAACGGGGGACAGGGGGCACAGATACGCAGTATTTT. Translation: CASSSQRGTGGTDTQYF.

This chain links TRBV29-1 with TRBJ1-1; 9 bases fit TRBD1. CDR3 length: 12 residues. In germline, CDR1 is SQVTM, CDR2 ANQGSEA. In DNA form, the CDR3 reads TGCAGTAAATTGGGACAGGGCGGCCGAGCTTTCTTT. Encoded protein: CSKLGQGGRAFF.

The chain couples TRBV19 to TRBJ2-7, with D possibly being TRBD1 (5 bases). V was pared by 3 bases and J by 2 bases, with 26 bases between. Germline assignment: CDR1 LNHDA and CDR2 SQIVND (reference sequence). The CDR3 loop spans 19 amino acids. CDR3 amino acids: CASSINSGSFQGSTYEQYF. The CDR3 region has the DNA TGTGCCAGTAGTATCAATAGTGGCTCTTTTCAGGGATCTACCTACGAGCAGTACTTC.

The J gene is TRBJ1-3, the V gene TRBV11-2; 7 bases map to TRBD1. Losses at the gene ends were 4 bases for V and 0 bases for J; bases not matched to a gene: 3. In germline, CDR1 is SGHAT, CDR2 FQNNGV. CDR3 length equals 15 residues. The CDR3 sequence: CASSSRTGSGNTIYF. DNA for the CDR3: TGTGCCAGCAGCTCGCGGACAGGCTCTGGAAACACCATATATTTT.